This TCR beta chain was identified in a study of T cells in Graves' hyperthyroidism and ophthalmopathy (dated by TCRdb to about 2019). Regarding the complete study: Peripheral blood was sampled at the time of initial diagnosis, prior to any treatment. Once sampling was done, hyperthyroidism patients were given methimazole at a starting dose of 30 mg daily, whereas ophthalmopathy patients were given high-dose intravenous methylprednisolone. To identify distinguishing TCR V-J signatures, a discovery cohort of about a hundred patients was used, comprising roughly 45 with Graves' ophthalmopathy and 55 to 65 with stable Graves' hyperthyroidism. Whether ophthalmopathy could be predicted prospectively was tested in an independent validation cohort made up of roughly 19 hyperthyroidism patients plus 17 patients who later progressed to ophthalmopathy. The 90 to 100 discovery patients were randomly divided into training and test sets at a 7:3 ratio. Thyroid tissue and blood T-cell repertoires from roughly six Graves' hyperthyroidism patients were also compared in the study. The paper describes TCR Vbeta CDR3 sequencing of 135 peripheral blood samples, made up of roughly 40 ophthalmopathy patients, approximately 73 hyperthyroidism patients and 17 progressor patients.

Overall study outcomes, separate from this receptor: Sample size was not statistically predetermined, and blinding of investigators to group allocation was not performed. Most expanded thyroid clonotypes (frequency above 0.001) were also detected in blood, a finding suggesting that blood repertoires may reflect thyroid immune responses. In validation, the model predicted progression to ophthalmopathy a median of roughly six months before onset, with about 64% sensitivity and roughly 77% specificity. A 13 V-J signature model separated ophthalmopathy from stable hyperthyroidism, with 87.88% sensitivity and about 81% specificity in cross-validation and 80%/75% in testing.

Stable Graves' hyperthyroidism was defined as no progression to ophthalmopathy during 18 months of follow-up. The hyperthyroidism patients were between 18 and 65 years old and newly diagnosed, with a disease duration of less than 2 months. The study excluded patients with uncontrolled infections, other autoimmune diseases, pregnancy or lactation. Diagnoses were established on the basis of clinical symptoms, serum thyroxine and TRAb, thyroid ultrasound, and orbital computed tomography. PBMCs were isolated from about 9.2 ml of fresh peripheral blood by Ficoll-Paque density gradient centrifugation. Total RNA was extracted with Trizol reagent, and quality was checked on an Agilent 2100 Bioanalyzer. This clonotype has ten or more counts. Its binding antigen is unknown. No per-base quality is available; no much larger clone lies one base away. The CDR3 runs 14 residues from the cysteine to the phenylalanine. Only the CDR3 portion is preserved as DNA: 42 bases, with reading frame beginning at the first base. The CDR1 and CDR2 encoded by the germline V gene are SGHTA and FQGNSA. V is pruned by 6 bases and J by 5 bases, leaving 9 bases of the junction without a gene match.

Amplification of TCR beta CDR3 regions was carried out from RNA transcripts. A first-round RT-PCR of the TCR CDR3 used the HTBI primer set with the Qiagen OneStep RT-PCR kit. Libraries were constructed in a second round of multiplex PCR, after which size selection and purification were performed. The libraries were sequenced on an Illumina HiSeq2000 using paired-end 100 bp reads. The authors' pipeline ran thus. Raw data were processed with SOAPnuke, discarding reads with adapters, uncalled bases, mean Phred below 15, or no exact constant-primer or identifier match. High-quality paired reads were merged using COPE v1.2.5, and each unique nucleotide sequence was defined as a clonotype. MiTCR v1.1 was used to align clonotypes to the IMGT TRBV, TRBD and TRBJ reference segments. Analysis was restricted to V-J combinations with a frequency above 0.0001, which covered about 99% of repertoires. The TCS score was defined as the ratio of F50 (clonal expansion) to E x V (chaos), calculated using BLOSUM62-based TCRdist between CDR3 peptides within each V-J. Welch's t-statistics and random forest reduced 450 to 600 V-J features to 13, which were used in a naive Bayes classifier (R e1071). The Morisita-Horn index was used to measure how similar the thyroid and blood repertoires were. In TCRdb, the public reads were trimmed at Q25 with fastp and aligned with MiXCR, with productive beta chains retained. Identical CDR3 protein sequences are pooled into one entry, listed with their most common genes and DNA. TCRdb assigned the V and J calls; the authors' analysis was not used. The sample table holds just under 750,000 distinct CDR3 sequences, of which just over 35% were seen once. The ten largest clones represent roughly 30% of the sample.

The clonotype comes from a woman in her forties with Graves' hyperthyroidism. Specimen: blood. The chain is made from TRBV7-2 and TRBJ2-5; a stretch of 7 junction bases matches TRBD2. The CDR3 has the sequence CASRPGLEAETQYF. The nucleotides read TGTGCCAGCAGGCCCGGACTAGAGGCCGAGACCCAGTACTTC.